One T cell receptor (beta chain) is described in this entry. The specificity of this receptor is unknown. No base qualities exist here, and no much larger clone lies one base off it. The sample is drawn from a study of lymphopenia after photon versus proton radiotherapy (dated by TCRdb to about 2019). Background for the entire study: The study compared the immunological effects of photon versus proton radiation therapy in patients with gastrointestinal tumors who developed high-grade lymphopenia. The goal of the study was to characterize the differences between the two radiation modalities in how they affect the immune system. The cohort comprised roughly 20 patients with gastrointestinal tumors who received either photon or proton therapy and then developed lymphopenia. The investigation overall reported the following: Across the cohort, an inverse correlation was found between a larger post-nadir drop in TCR diversity and overall survival time among patients who died. During treatment, patients who received proton therapy stayed relatively stable, whereas patients who received photon therapy lost naive T cells and TCR diversity and gained effector/memory populations. After the lymphocyte count nadir, repertoires from photon-treated patients showed oligoclonal expansion, particularly of CD8+ Temra cells, and this expansion drove the decline in diversity. The survival association was examined only in patients who died, and the authors described better survival with proton therapy as a possibility, not as a demonstrated result.

The library relied on the immunoSEQ multiplex PCR assay. Alongside multiparametric flow cytometry, deep sequencing of rearranged TCR beta loci was used to profile the T cell repertoires. TCRdb stores this immuneACCESS table with in-frame sequences only. Part of the clones is absent; in the studies checked, under half of the shortfall reflects unresolved V genes, and no reason is known for the rest. This sample is represented by 50,000 or so clones; roughly 90% of them were singletons. Approximately 19% of the sample belongs to the ten largest clones. The sequence was obtained from a woman between 40 and 50 years old with cholangiocarcinoma. Source: peripheral blood, taken from a patient treated with photon-based radiotherapy.

The DNA sequence reads TGTGCCAGCAGCTTTGGGACTGGAAACACCATATATTTT. Its product reads: CASSFGTGNTIYF. Recombination joined TRBV7-3 with TRBJ1-3, with the D gene not confidently named. Via the germline V gene, CDR1 is SGHTA and CDR2 FQGTGA. The junction carries 5 bases between V and J, which are trimmed by 3 bases and 2 bases respectively. The CDR3 covers 13 residues, taking in both the cysteine and the phenylalanine. CDR3 DNA is the only sequence kept; it has 39 bases, read in frame from the first base.